These 31 T cell receptor beta chains were all obtained from the same sample, sequenced in a study of neurological immune-mediated disorders. TCRdb redid the calling of the 5' RACE reads with MiXCR, one entry per CDR3 protein. The sample lists 40,000 to 50,000 distinct CDR3 sequences; approximately 2.4% were seen once. Sequenced sample: PBMCs. Receptors originate from a man aged 30-40 years with multiple sclerosis.

This clonotype has at least ten counts. This sequence joins TRBV6-4 and TRBJ2-1, with D maybe TRBD2 (6 bases). V was cut by 1 base and J by 8 bases, with 18 bases left in between. CDR1 and CDR2 (germline): MRHNA, SNTAGT. CDR3 length: 16 residues. CDR3 sequence (DNA): TGTGCCAGCAGTGACTGGACCCCGTTGCGGGATGATGAGCAGTTCTTC. Translating it yields CASSDWTPLRDDEQFF.

This clonotype was seen more than once but under ten times. The chain is built from TRBV20-1 and TRBJ1-2; D not resolved. The CDR3 totals 16 residues. Trimming removed 0 bases at V and 0 bases at J, with 14 bases between. Germline-derived CDR1 and CDR2 are DFQATT and SNEGSKA (reference sequence). The CDR3 reads CSAREIGRQANYGYTF. The CDR3 DNA reads as TGCAGTGCTAGAGAGATCGGCAGGCAAGCTAACTATGGCTACACCTTC.

There are many counts of this clonotype. The rearrangement links TRBV7-6 to TRBJ1-2; D remains ambiguous. The CDR3 is 13 amino acids. Trimming took 6 bases from V and 5 from J, leaving 13 bases between them. CDR1 and CDR2 (germline): SGHVS, FNYEAQ. The CDR3 nucleotides are TGTGCCAGCAGAACTAGGCGGATTTATGGCTACACCTTC. Translated, it gives CASRTRRIYGYTF.

This clonotype was seen many times. The rearrangement joins TRBV20-1 to TRBJ2-5, with 15 bases matching TRBD2. The CDR3 is 16 amino acids. After removal of 6 bases from V and 3 bases from J, the junction contained 8 bases not matched to a gene. Germline V gene sequence: CDR1 DFQATT, CDR2 SNEGSKA (reference sequence). The CDR3 nucleotides are TGCAGTGCCAGGGGACTAGCGGGAGGATTGGAAGAGACCCAGTACTTC. Its translation is CSARGLAGGLEETQYF.

This clonotype was seen at least ten times. The V call is TRBV15, the J call TRBJ2-5, with 10 bases matching TRBD1. Trimming took 1 base from V and 4 from J; bases not matched to a gene: 3. CDR1 and CDR2 (germline): LNHNV, YYDKDF (reference sequence). This CDR3 has 15 amino acids. CDR3: CATSRGQGARETQYF. In nucleotides, the CDR3 is TGTGCCACCAGCAGAGGACAGGGGGCTAGAGAGACCCAGTACTTC.

Many counts were recorded for this clonotype. The gene calls are TRBV28 and TRBJ2-2, with TRBD1 matching 7 bases. Germline assignment: CDR1 MDHEN and CDR2 SYDVKM. CDR3 size: 15 residues. After removal of 3 bases from V and 4 bases from J, the junction contained 5 bases not matched to a gene. For the CDR3, the DNA is TGTGCCAGCAGTTTTAGGGACAGAGTCACCGGGGAGCTGTTTTTT. Translation: CASSFRDRVTGELFF.

This clonotype was recorded many times. The chain carries TRBV7-2 and TRBJ1-1, with D unresolved. This CDR3 is 15 amino acids long. Germline-derived CDR1 and CDR2 are SGHTA and FQGNSA. Deletions cut 1 base from V and 1 base from J, with 10 bases between. CDR3 nucleotide sequence: TGTGCCAGCAGCTTAGTTATTCGGGGGAACACTGAAGCTTTCTTT. Its protein product is CASSLVIRGNTEAFF.

This clonotype has a count of ten or more. This chain uses TRBV6-5 with TRBJ2-1, with D unresolved. This CDR3 has 13 residues. CDR1 is MNHEY, CDR2 SVGAGI, per germline. V was clipped by 0 bases and J by 8 bases, with 8 bases between them. In DNA, the CDR3 is TGTGCCAGCAGTTACTCGAACCTGGATGAGCAGTTCTTC. It yields the protein CASSYSNLDEQFF.

This clonotype has at least ten counts. J is TRBJ2-1 and V is TRBV11-3, with a tentative D call TRBD1 (5 bases). V dropped 1 base and J dropped 13 bases, with 11 bases sitting between them. The V gene's germline CDR1 is SGHNT and CDR2 YENEEA. CDR3 length: 12 residues. CDR3 DNA sequence: TGTGCCAGCAGCTTAGGCAAACAGGAACAGTTCTTC. It encodes CASSLGKQEQFF.

This clonotype was seen repeatedly, ten times or more. This sequence joins TRBV12-3 or TRBV12-4 and TRBJ2-7; the match to TRBD1 covers 10 bases. CDR3 length: 13 residues. The junction had 11 bases not matched to a gene; V was cut back by 6 bases and J by 12 bases. The DNA of the CDR3 is TGTGCCAGCAGCCCCGGGACAGGGGATTTATTGTACTTC. It yields the protein CASSPGTGDLLYF.

This clonotype showed up many times. The chain joins TRBV5-1 to TRBJ1-1; weak D call: TRBD1 (6 bases). This CDR3 comprises 14 residues. Deletions cut 3 bases from V and 4 bases from J, with 13 bases between. Germline CDR1 and CDR2: SGHRS and YFSETQ. The CDR3 loop reads CASSSGVAGTEAFF. DNA of the CDR3: TGCGCCAGCAGCTCAGGGGTCGCTGGCACTGAAGCTTTCTTT.

Ten or more counts support this clonotype. This chain connects TRBV5-1 to TRBJ2-6; the match to TRBD1 covers 11 bases. Per the germline V gene, CDR1 is SGHRS and CDR2 is YFSETQ. With 4 bases clipped from V and 3 bases from J, the junction kept 6 bases outside the gene matches. This CDR3 comprises 17 residues. Here the CDR3 DNA reads TGCGCCAGCAGCCACGGACAGGGGGCTGTTGGGGCCAACGTCCTGACTTTC. It yields the protein CASSHGQGAVGANVLTF.

This clonotype was seen ten or more times. This sequence joins TRBV6-5 and TRBJ2-5, with D possibly being TRBD2 (5 bases). CDR3 length equals 14 residues. The germline V and J ends were trimmed by 0 bases and 1 base, with 6 bases remaining between them. CDR1 MNHEY and CDR2 SVGAGI come from the germline V gene. As DNA, the CDR3 is TGTGCCAGCAGTTACTCCGGGATCCAAGAGACCCAGTACTTC. Translating gives CASSYSGIQETQYF.

The chain uses TRBV20-1 and TRBJ2-3; 7 bases are a match to TRBD1. The CDR3 length is 15 residues. Per the germline V gene, CDR1 is DFQATT and CDR2 is SNEGSKA (reference sequence). With V trimmed by 6 bases and J by 2 bases, 11 bases remained unmatched. The CDR3 region is CSASSFGQDTDTQYF. DNA of the CDR3: TGCAGTGCCAGCAGTTTCGGACAGGACACAGATACGCAGTATTTT.

This clonotype was seen ten or more times. The J gene is TRBJ2-5, the V gene TRBV27, with 9 bases lining up with TRBD1. This CDR3 comprises 16 residues. Germline-derived CDR1 and CDR2 are MNHEY and SMNVEV (reference sequence). V dropped 4 bases and J dropped 0; count of bases not matched to a gene: 6. The CDR3 spells CASSYFGQGNQETQYF. In DNA form, the CDR3 reads TGTGCCAGCAGTTACTTCGGACAGGGGAACCAAGAGACCCAGTACTTC.

This clonotype was counted at least ten times. This chain uses TRBV20-1 with TRBJ1-2; a weak D match, TRBD1 (6 bases). This CDR3 spans 13 amino acids. Germline V CDR1 and CDR2: DFQATT, SNEGSKA (reference sequence). Trimming removed 5 bases at V and 8 bases at J, with 18 bases between. DNA of the CDR3: TGCAGTGCTCAACAGGGTAGGACGCGCGGCTACACCTTC. Residues: CSAQQGRTRGYTF.

This clonotype has ten or more counts. This sequence joins TRBV7-2 and TRBJ1-1; D is possibly TRBD1 (5 bases). Germline V lookup: CDR1 SGHTA, CDR2 FQGNSA. The CDR3 is made up of 16 amino acids. V was trimmed by 5 bases and J by 2 bases, leaving 18 bases between them. CDR3 residues: CASSPPLGQPNTEAFF. The CDR3 region has the DNA TGTGCCAGCAGCCCCCCCCTGGGGCAGCCTAACACTGAAGCTTTCTTT.

This chain joins TRBV7-1 and TRBJ2-1; no firm D call. TRBV7-1 is reported as an ORF; its role is uncertain. Trimming shortened V by 6 bases and J by 9 bases, and 15 bases separated the two germline ends. The CDR3 consists of 13 residues. The CDR3 coding sequence is TGTGCCAGCAGTTCCGTCGGGCGTGCTGAGCAGTTCTTC. Its protein product is CASSSVGRAEQFF.

This clonotype was recorded many times. The chain carries TRBV20-1 and TRBJ2-1; unclear D gene. In germline, CDR1 is DFQATT, CDR2 SNEGSKA (reference sequence). This CDR3 is built from 16 residues. Trimming stripped 1 base from V and 3 bases from J, with 16 bases between. The CDR3 region has the DNA TGCAGTGCTAGAGTATCCTCCCCGGGTCTCTACAATGAGCAGTTCTTC. It yields the protein CSARVSSPGLYNEQFF.

This clonotype was counted ten times or more. This rearrangement joins TRBV20-1 to TRBJ2-7, with D possibly being TRBD1 (5 bases). This CDR3 has 13 residues. CDR1 and CDR2 (germline): DFQATT, SNEGSKA (reference sequence). V was clipped by 4 bases and J by 2 bases, with 12 bases between them. The DNA for the CDR3 is TGCAGTGCTACGCAGGGTCTGACCTACGAGCAGTACTTC. This encodes CSATQGLTYEQYF.

This clonotype was recorded many times. The chain links TRBV20-1 to TRBJ2-1, with D hard to call. The V gene lost 4 bases and the J gene lost 8 bases, with 15 bases spanning the gap. CDR1 and CDR2 from the germline V gene are DFQATT and SNEGSKA (reference sequence). This CDR3 is built from 13 residues. The CDR3 reads CSATWSGIDEQFF. The CDR3 region has the DNA TGCAGTGCTACTTGGAGTGGGATCGATGAGCAGTTCTTC.

There are many counts of this clonotype. The rearrangement uses TRBV5-1 and TRBJ1-2, with TRBD1 as a possible D gene (5 bases). With 4 bases removed from V and 2 bases from J, the gap between germline ends came to 12 bases. CDR1 is SGHRS, CDR2 YFSETQ, per germline. This CDR3 comprises 14 residues. In DNA, the CDR3 is TGCGCCAGCAGCCGTGACGGGACCAACTATGGCTACACCTTC. Translated: CASSRDGTNYGYTF.

This clonotype occurred many times. The chain couples TRBV7-9 to TRBJ2-1, with a weak D call TRBD2 (7 bases). Germline V gene data show CDR1 as SEHNR and CDR2 as FQNEAQ (reference sequence). The CDR3 is made up of 18 amino acids. The V gene lost 5 bases and the J gene lost 4 bases, with 24 bases spanning the gap. The CDR3 sequence: CASSPPRPGEGLYNEQFF. The CDR3 nucleotides are TGTGCCAGCAGCCCCCCAAGGCCAGGGGAGGGGCTATACAATGAGCAGTTCTTC.

This clonotype has ten or more counts. Likely a read error: the CDR3 ends without its conserved phenylalanine or tryptophan. The limits of the CDR3 on the DNA are not certain, so only TCRdb's listed CDR3 is given. CDR3 protein: CSADLYGSLAV. V gene TRBV20-1 combines with J gene TRBJ2-5. The germline V gene encodes CDR1 DFQATT and CDR2 SNEGSKA (reference sequence). The length of the CDR3 is 11 amino acids, counting both ends.

This clonotype was observed at least ten times. The chain links TRBV20-1 to TRBJ2-1, with 8 bases lining up with TRBD1. This CDR3 is built from 14 residues. Trimming cost V 6 bases and J 1 base; bases outside gene matches: 5. Germline CDR1 reads DFQATT; CDR2 reads SNEGSKA (reference sequence). CDR3 coding DNA: TGCAGTGCCTCCGGGACAGGATCCTACAATGAGCAGTTCTTC. Amino acids: CSASGTGSYNEQFF.

There are many counts of this clonotype. The gene calls are TRBV5-1 and TRBJ1-1, with D hard to call. V lost 4 bases and J 4 bases, leaving 8 bases between the germline ends. The CDR3 is 12 residues long. Per the germline V gene, CDR1 is SGHRS and CDR2 is YFSETQ. The chain's CDR3 is CASSQGLTEAFF. CDR3 nucleotide sequence: TGCGCCAGCAGCCAAGGGCTCACTGAAGCTTTCTTT. Drawing the rest from reference TRBV5-1 and TRBJ1-1, the complete variable domain is KAGVTQTPRYLIKTRGQQVTLSCSPISGHRSVSWYQQTPGQGLQFLFEYFSETQRNKGNFPGRFSGRQFSNSRSEMNVSTLELGDSALYLCASSQGLTEAFFGQGTRLTVV.

This clonotype was seen many times. The V gene is TRBV7-7, the J gene TRBJ2-5; TRBD1 or TRBD2 may be the D gene (6 bases each). The CDR3 loop spans 14 amino acids. Per the germline V gene, CDR1 is SSHAT and CDR2 is FNYEAQ (reference sequence). V gave up 2 bases and J gave up 4 bases, with 11 bases separating them. CDR3 loop: CASSLRGVGETQYF. The CDR3 coding sequence is TGTGCCAGCAGCTTAAGGGGGGTTGGAGAGACCCAGTACTTC.

This clonotype was picked up a small number of times. The chain joins TRBV18 to TRBJ2-5; D is unresolved. This CDR3 contains 16 residues. Germline CDR1 reads KGHSH; CDR2 reads LQKENI. The V end was cut by 4 bases, the J end by 0 bases, with 15 bases between. The CDR3 protein is CASSRASGRDQETQYF. In DNA, the CDR3 is TGTGCCAGCTCACGGGCCTCCGGGCGAGACCAAGAGACCCAGTACTTC.

This clonotype appeared many times. The rearrangement joins TRBV6-5 to TRBJ2-3, with D perhaps TRBD2 (6 bases). The V gene lost 8 bases and the J gene lost 3 bases, with 12 bases spanning the gap. Germline CDR1 and CDR2: MNHEY and SVGAGI. The CDR3 length is 13 residues. The CDR3 nucleotides are TGTGCCAGCCGTCCCGGGGGAACAGATACGCAGTATTTT. Amino acids: CASRPGGTDTQYF.

The genes are TRBV11-1 and TRBJ2-7, with D tentatively TRBD2 (5 bases). Per germline, CDR1 SGHAT and CDR2 FQDESV (reference sequence). V dropped 1 base and J dropped 4 bases, with 11 bases sitting between them. The CDR3 has 14 residues. CDR3 region: CASSLGGNGYEQYF. CDR3 nucleotide sequence: TGTGCCAGCAGCTTAGGAGGGAACGGATACGAGCAGTACTTC.

This clonotype was detected many times. The chain has TRBV6-6 and TRBJ2-7; D is possibly TRBD2 (6 bases). The germline CDR1 and CDR2 sequences are MNHNY and SVGAGI (reference sequence). The CDR3 consists of 13 residues. Trimming left V 6 bases short and J 4 bases short, with 13 bases between. CDR3 loop: CASSLPGLYEQYF. In DNA, the CDR3 is TGTGCCAGCAGCTTACCGGGACTTTACGAGCAGTACTTC.